The entry that follows covers one T cell receptor beta chain sequence. Then a second PCR, running about 7 to 11 cycles, was carried out with a sample-barcoded 5' primer and a J-beta primer mix. TCRdb called the 5' RACE reads again in MiXCR, with one record for every CDR3 protein. The table has 350,000 to 450,000 distinct CDR3 sequences, 45% to 65% seen once; the top ten hold 51%. The sample belongs to a study of blood T cells in healthy people across ages. The germline CDR1 and CDR2 sequences are SGHRS and YFSETQ. Unmatched junction bases numbered 18, after V lost 3 bases and J lost 0 bases. The CDR3 totals 21 residues.

The chain is built from TRBV5-1 and TRBJ2-1; 10 nucleotides agree with TRBD2. The sequence derives from a man in his sixties in good health. Sequencing was carried out using blood. As DNA, the CDR3 is TGCGCCAGCAGCTCAACACCAGCTAGCGGGGGCTCATTTAGCTCCTACAATGAGCAGTTCTTC. Amino acid sequence: CASSSTPASGGSFSSYNEQFF.